This passage covers 13 T cell receptor beta chains from one sample sequenced in a study of shared clonotypes between healthy human individuals. Here immunoSEQ multiplex PCR was the method, and the copy in TCRdb shows in-frame clones only, minus some. The sample includes 1,400,000 or so clones, approximately 98.5% of them seen just once. Sequencing was done on a sample of naive CD4+ T cells sorted from blood. The subset here: CD45RA+ positively selected. These receptors were taken from a man aged 25 to 40 in good health.

This chain uses TRBV7-6 with TRBJ2-7; D could derive from TRBD1 or TRBD2 (5 bases each). Per the germline V gene, CDR1 is SGHVS and CDR2 is FNYEAQ. The CDR3 sequence is 15 residues long. With 5 bases removed from V and 3 bases from J, the gap between germline ends came to 17 bases. The CDR3 sequence is CASSPATRDHYEQYF. In nucleotides, the CDR3 is TGTGCCAGCAGCCCCGCAACCAGGGACCACTACGAGCAGTACTTC.

J is TRBJ2-7 and V is TRBV6-5; unclear D gene. Germline assignment: CDR1 MNHEY and CDR2 SVGAGI. The CDR3 sequence is 15 residues long. The germline V and J ends were trimmed by 2 bases and 3 bases, with 14 bases remaining between them. The CDR3 DNA follows: TGTGCCAGCAGTTACAGCCCACCATATCGCTACGAGCAGTACTTC. Encoded protein: CASSYSPPYRYEQYF.

The chain links TRBV7-9 to TRBJ2-3; the match to TRBD2 covers 12 bases. Germline V gene sequence: CDR1 SEHNR, CDR2 FQNEAQ (reference sequence). V shed 5 bases and J 1 base; nucleotides not matched to a gene: 7. The CDR3 has 17 residues. In DNA form, the CDR3 reads TGTGCCAGCAGCCCTAGGACTAGCGGGGCAGGCACAGATACGCAGTATTTT. This sequence encodes CASSPRTSGAGTDTQYF. Variable domain in full (rest from reference TRBV7-9 and TRBJ2-3): DTGVSQNPRHKITKRGQNVTFRCDPISEHNRLYWYRQTLGQGPEFLTYFQNEAQLEKSRLLSDRFSAERPKGSFSTLEIQRTEQGDSAMYLCASSPRTSGAGTDTQYFGPGTRLTVL.

The chain employs TRBV28 and TRBJ1-2; 8 nucleotides match TRBD1. There are 14 residues in the CDR3. Germline CDR1 MDHEN, CDR2 SYDVKM. V shed 7 bases, J shed 4 bases, and the junction held 8 bases outside the gene matches. CDR3 nucleotides: TGTGCCAGCAAGGGGACAGGTCCCCCCTATGGCTACACCTTC. It translates to CASKGTGPPYGYTF.

This chain joins TRBV19 and TRBJ1-1; D unclear. CDR3 size: 12 residues. Per the germline V gene, CDR1 is LNHDA and CDR2 is SQIVND (reference sequence). Trimming stripped 6 bases from V and 5 bases from J, with 10 bases between. CDR3 coding DNA: TGTGCCAGTAGAACTGGGAGGACTGAAGCTTTCTTT. Translation: CASRTGRTEAFF.

The V gene is TRBV29-1, the J gene TRBJ2-1; D is unclear. Germline CDR1 and CDR2: SQVTM and ANQGSEA. This CDR3 comprises 16 residues. Trimming cost V 0 bases and J 0 bases, with 12 bases left between them. The CDR3 bases are TGCAGCGTTGAAGATCTTGGCAGCAGCTCCTACAATGAGCAGTTCTTC. Translated, it gives CSVEDLGSSSYNEQFF.

On this clone itself: Other DNA sequences from this sample encode an identical CDR3 as well. The chain has TRBV28 and TRBJ1-1; D unclear. The CDR3 has 12 residues. CDR1 and CDR2 from the germline V gene are MDHEN and SYDVKM. V was pared by 1 base and J by 2 bases, with 2 bases between. CDR3 nucleotides: TGTGCCAGCAGTTTATTTAACACTGAAGCTTTCTTT. This sequence encodes CASSLFNTEAFF.

This chain uses TRBV28 with TRBJ1-5; 10 bases line up with TRBD1. The CDR3 is made up of 16 amino acids. Germline V lookup: CDR1 MDHEN, CDR2 SYDVKM. J lost 2 bases, V lost 2 bases, and 3 bases had no gene match. The CDR3 nucleotides read TGTGCCAGCAGTTTACGACAGGGGGCACGCAATCAGCCCCAGCATTTT. This sequence encodes CASSLRQGARNQPQHF.

This chain connects TRBV6-5 to TRBJ2-7; D possibly matches TRBD1 or TRBD2 (6 bases each). The V gene lost 2 bases and the J gene lost 6 bases, with 14 bases spanning the gap. The CDR3 contains 14 residues. From germline, CDR1 is MNHEY and CDR2 SVGAGI. CDR3 bases: TGTGCCAGCAGTTACACCCGAGAGGGGGGCGAGCAGTACTTC. Translating gives CASSYTREGGEQYF.

The gene calls are TRBV21-1 and TRBJ1-5. TRBV21-1 constitutes a pseudogene. The CDR3 loop spans 17 amino acids. The CDR3: CASSNRLGVDSNQPQHF. The CDR3 DNA is TGTGCCAGCAGCAACCGCCTTGGGGTAGATAGCAATCAGCCCCAGCATTTT.

The CDR3: CASSRLDRGNQPQHF. In DNA form, the CDR3 reads TGTGCCAGCAGCCGCCTGGACAGGGGTAATCAGCCCCAGCATTTT. This chain joins TRBV7-8 and TRBJ1-5, with 9 bases identical to TRBD1. The V gene's germline CDR1 is SGHVS and CDR2 FQNEAQ. This CDR3 region has 15 residues. Losses at the gene ends were 5 bases for V and 4 bases for J; bases not matched to a gene: 6.

This chain links TRBV27 with TRBJ2-7; possible D gene TRBD2, 6 bases. CDR1 and CDR2 (germline): MNHEY, SMNVEV (reference sequence). CDR3 length: 17 amino acids. The ends were cut back, 6 bases at V and 0 bases at J, with 21 bases in the middle. CDR3 DNA sequence: TGTGCCAGCAGAAAGAATTGGAGGGAGGATAGCTCCTACGAGCAGTACTTC. Its translation: CASRKNWREDSSYEQYF.

This chain uses TRBV18 with TRBJ1-4; D is ambiguous. The V and J ends lost 3 bases and 10 bases respectively, with 12 bases between them. The CDR3 is 13 residues long. Germline CDR1 KGHSH, CDR2 LQKENI. CDR3 sequence reads: CASSPENMGKLFF. The CDR3 nucleotides read TGTGCCAGCTCACCGGAGAACATGGGAAAACTGTTTTTT.